The TCR beta chain described here comes from a study of T cell repertoires in cytomegalovirus infection. The study, taken as a whole, reports: There were HLA-C-restricted CMV-specific TCR beta clonotypes dominating the ex vivo response. Accumulated public TCR beta family frequency recognized individuals carrying CMV together with the relevant HLA.

TCRdb re-derived calls from the reads in MiXCR, one entry per CDR3 protein. The table shows around 210,000 distinct CDR3 sequences, with approximately 7% occurring only once. This clonotype was seen ten or more times. Its cognate antigen is unknown. The V end lost 4 bases, the J end lost 0 bases, and 10 bases lay between the germline ends. Germline V CDR1 and CDR2: SGHTA, FQGNSA. CDR3 length: 15 amino acids. The specimen sequenced was PBMCs. This TCR was recovered from a human donor in good health (CMV status not recorded). Some clones in this sample may be carry-over from other donors' samples. The chain couples TRBV7-2 to TRBJ1-5, with TRBD1 as a possible D gene (5 bases). This chain's CDR3 is CASSSGTASNQPQHF. CDR3 coding DNA: TGTGCCAGCAGCTCCGGGACTGCTAGCAATCAGCCCCAGCATTTT.